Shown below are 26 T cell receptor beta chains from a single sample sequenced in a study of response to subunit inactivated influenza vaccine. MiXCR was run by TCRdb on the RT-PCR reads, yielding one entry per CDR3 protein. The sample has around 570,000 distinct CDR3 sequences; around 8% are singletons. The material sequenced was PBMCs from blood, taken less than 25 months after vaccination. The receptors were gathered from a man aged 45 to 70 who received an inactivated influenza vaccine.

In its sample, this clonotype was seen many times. CDR3 sequence (DNA): TGCAGTGCTAGGAGTAATAGCGGGAGGCGGGGAGATACGCAGTATTTT. It yields the protein CSARSNSGRRGDTQYF. The chain joins TRBV20-1 to TRBJ2-3, with TRBD2 identical over 10 bases. The V and J ends lost 3 bases and 5 bases, in that order; junction bases with no gene match: 11. The germline gives CDR1 DFQATT, CDR2 SNEGSKA (reference sequence). This CDR3 is 16 amino acids long.

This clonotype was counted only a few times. CDR3 in DNA: TGTGCCAGCAGGCCGGCGGTGACCTACGAGCAGTACTTC. As protein: CASRPAVTYEQYF. The V call is TRBV12-3 or TRBV12-4, the J call TRBJ2-7; no clear D gene. The CDR3 contains 13 residues. Deletions cut 6 bases from V and 2 bases from J, with 11 bases between.

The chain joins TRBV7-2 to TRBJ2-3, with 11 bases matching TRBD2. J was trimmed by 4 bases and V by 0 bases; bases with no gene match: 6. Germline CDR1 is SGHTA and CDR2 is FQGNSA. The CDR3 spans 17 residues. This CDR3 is CASSLASGGAGPDTQYF. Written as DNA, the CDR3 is TGTGCCAGCAGCTTAGCTAGCGGGGGGGCGGGCCCAGATACGCAGTATTTT.

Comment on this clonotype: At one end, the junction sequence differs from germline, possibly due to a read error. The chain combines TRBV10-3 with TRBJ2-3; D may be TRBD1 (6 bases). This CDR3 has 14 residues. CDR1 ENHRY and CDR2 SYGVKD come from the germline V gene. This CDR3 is CPITRTVYTDTQYF. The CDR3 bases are TGTCCCATCACGAGGACAGTCTACACAGATACGCAGTATTTT.

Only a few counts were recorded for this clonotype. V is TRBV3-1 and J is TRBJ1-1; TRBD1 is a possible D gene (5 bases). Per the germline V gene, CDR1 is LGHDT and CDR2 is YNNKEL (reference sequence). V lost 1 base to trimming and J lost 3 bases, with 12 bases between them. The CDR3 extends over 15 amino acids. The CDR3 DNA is TGTGCCAGCAGCCAAGGGGGGGGATGGGACACTGAAGCTTTCTTT. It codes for CASSQGGGWDTEAFF. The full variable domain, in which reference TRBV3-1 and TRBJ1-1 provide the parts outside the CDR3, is DTAVSQTPKYLVTQMGNDKSIKCEQNLGHDTMYWYKQDSKKFLKIMFSYNNKELIINETVPNRFSPKSPDKAHLNLHINSLELGDSAVYFCASSQGGGWDTEAFFGQGTRLTVV.

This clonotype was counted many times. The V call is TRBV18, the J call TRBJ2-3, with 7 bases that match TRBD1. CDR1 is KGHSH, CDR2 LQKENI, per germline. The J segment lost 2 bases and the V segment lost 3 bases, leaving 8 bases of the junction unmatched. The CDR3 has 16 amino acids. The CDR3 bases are TGTGCCAGCTCACCTCGACAGGGCTCCATCACAGATACGCAGTATTTT. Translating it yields CASSPRQGSITDTQYF.

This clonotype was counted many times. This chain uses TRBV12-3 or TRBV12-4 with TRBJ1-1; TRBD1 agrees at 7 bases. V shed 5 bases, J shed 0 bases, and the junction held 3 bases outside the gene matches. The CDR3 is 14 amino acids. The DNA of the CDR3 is TGTGCCAGCAGTCGGGGACAGCTGAACACTGAAGCTTTCTTT. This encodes CASSRGQLNTEAFF.

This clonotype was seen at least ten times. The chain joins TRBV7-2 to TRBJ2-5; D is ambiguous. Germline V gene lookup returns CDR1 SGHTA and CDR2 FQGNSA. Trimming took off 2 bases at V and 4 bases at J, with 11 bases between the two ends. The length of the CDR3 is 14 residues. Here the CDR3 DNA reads TGTGCCAGCAGCTTATCGCGTTTGCGAGAGACCCAGTACTTC. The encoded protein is CASSLSRLRETQYF.

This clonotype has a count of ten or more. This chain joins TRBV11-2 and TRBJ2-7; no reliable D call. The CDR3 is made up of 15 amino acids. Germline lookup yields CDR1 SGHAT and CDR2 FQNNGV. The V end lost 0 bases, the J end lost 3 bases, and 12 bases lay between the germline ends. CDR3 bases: TGTGCCAGCAGCTTAGACCCCACACCGGGCTACGAGCAGTACTTC. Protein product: CASSLDPTPGYEQYF.

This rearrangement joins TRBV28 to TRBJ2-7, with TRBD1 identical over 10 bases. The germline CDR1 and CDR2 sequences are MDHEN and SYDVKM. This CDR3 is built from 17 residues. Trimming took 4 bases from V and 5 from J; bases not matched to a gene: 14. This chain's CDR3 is CASSSFPGQGRIHEQYF. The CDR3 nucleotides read TGTGCCAGCAGTTCATTCCCGGGACAGGGGAGAATCCACGAGCAGTACTTC.

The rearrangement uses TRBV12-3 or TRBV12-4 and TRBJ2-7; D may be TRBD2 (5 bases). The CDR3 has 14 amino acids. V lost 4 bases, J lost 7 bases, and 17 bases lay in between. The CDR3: CASSSTTSTGEQYF. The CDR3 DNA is TGTGCCAGCAGTTCCACGACCTCAACGGGAGAGCAGTACTTC.

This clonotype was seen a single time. The CDR3: CASSLDAVPRGQYF. The CDR3 DNA reads as TGTGCCAGCAGCCTTGACGCCGTACCCAGGGGGCAGTACTTC. The chain recombines TRBV7-9 with TRBJ2-7; D perhaps matches TRBD1 (6 bases). Germline assignment: CDR1 SEHNR and CDR2 FQNEAQ (reference sequence). This CDR3 has 14 amino acids. The V end lost 5 bases, the J end lost 9 bases, and 20 bases lay between the germline ends.

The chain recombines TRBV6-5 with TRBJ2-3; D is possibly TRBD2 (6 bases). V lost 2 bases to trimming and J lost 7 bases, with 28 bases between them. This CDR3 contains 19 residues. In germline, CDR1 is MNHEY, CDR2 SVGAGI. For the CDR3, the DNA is TGTGCCAGCAGTTACCAACGACCTAACCTGGGAGGAGGTCTGAATACGCAGTATTTT. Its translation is CASSYQRPNLGGGLNTQYF.

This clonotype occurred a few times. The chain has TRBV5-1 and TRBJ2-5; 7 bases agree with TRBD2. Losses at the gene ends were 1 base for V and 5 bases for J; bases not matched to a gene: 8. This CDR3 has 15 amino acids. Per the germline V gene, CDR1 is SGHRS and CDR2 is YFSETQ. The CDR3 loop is CASSLISGGDETQYF. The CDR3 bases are TGCGCCAGCAGCTTGATATCTGGGGGGGATGAGACCCAGTACTTC. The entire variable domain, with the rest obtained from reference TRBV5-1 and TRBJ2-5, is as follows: KAGVTQTPRYLIKTRGQQVTLSCSPISGHRSVSWYQQTPGQGLQFLFEYFSETQRNKGNFPGRFSGRQFSNSRSEMNVSTLELGDSALYLCASSLISGGDETQYFGPGTRLLVL.

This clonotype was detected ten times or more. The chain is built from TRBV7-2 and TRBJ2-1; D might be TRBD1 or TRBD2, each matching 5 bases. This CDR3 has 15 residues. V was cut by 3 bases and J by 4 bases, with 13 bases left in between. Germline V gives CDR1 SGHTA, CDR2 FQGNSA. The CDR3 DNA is TGTGCCAGCAGCTTTGGGGACGCCCGATACAATGAGCAGTTCTTC. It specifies CASSFGDARYNEQFF.

The CDR3 bases are TGTGCCAGCAGGAGAGGAGCGGGGAACGGGTTCTACGAGCAGTACTTC. The encoded protein is CASRRGAGNGFYEQYF. The rearrangement uses TRBV28 and TRBJ2-7; 7 bases are shared with TRBD2. This CDR3 region has 16 residues. Trimming removed 6 bases from V and 3 bases from J; junction bases left unmatched: 14. Germline assignment: CDR1 MDHEN and CDR2 SYDVKM.

The DNA of the CDR3 is TGCGCCAGCAGAGGACAGGAAGCTAACTATGGCTACACCTTC. Protein product: CASRGQEANYGYTF. The gene calls are TRBV5-1 and TRBJ1-2, with 7 bases that match TRBD1. This CDR3 contains 14 residues. The V gene end was trimmed by 5 bases and the J gene end by 0 bases; junction bases not matched to a gene: 4. CDR1 SGHRS and CDR2 YFSETQ come from the germline V gene.

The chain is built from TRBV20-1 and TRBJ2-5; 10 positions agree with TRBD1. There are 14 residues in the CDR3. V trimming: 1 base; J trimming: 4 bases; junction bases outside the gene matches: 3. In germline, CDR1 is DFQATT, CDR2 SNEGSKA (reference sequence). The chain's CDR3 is CSARGTGGSETQYF. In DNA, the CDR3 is TGCAGTGCTAGAGGGACAGGGGGTTCAGAGACCCAGTACTTC.

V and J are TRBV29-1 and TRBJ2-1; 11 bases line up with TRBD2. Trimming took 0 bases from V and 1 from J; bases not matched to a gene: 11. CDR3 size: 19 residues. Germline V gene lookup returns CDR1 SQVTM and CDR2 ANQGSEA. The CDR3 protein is CSVEEISSGRALSYNEQFF. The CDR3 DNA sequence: TGCAGCGTTGAAGAGATTAGTAGCGGGAGGGCCCTTTCCTACAATGAGCAGTTCTTC.

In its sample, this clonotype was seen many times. The CDR3 is CASSLGTGNYNEQFF. The CDR3 nucleotides read TGTGCCAGCAGTTTAGGGACAGGGAATTACAATGAGCAGTTCTTC. The chain couples TRBV12-3 or TRBV12-4 to TRBJ2-1; TRBD1 agrees at 8 bases. V was pared by 1 base and J by 4 bases, with 3 bases of the junction left unmatched. This CDR3 region has 15 residues.

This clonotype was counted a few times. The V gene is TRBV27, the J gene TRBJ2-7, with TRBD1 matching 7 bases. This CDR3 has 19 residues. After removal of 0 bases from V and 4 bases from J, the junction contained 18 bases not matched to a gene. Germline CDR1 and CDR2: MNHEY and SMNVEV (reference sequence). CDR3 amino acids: CASSLSQPSLTGRRYEQYF. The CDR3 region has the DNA TGTGCCAGCAGTTTATCCCAACCTTCTTTGACAGGGAGACGTTACGAGCAGTACTTC.

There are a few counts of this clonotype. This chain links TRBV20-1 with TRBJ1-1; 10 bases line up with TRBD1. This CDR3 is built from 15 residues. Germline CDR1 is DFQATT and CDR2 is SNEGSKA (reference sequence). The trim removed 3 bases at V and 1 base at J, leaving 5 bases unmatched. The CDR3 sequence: CSASPWDRGNTEAFF. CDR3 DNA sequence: TGCAGTGCTAGTCCCTGGGACAGGGGGAACACTGAAGCTTTCTTT.

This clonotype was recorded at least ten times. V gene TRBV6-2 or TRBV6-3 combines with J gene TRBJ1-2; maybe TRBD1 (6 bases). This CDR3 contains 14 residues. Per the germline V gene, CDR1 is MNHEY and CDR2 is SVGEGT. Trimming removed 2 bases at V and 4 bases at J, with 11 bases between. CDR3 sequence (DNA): TGTGCCAGCAGTTACGTTGGACAGCGCTATGGCTACACCTTC. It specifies CASSYVGQRYGYTF.

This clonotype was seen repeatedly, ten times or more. The CDR3 sequence: CASSLGGKNTEAFF. CDR3 DNA sequence: TGTGCCAGCAGTTTGGGGGGGAAGAACACTGAAGCTTTCTTT. V and J are TRBV28 and TRBJ1-1; D is possibly TRBD1 (5 bases). Germline CDR1 MDHEN, CDR2 SYDVKM. The CDR3 totals 14 residues. The V and J ends lost 3 bases and 1 base respectively, with 9 bases between them.

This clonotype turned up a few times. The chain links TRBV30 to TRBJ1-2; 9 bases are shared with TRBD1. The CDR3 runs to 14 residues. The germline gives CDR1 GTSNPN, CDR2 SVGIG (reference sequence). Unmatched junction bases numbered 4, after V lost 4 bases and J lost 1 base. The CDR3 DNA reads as TGTGCCTGGACCGGACAGGGGTTTAACTATGGCTACACCTTC. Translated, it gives CAWTGQGFNYGYTF.

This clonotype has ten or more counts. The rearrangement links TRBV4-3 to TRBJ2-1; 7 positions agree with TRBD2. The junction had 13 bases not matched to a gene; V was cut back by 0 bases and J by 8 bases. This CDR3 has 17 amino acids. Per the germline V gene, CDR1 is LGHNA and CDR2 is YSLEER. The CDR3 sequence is CASSQDVRSGISDEQFF. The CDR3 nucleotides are TGCGCCAGCAGCCAAGATGTGCGGAGCGGGATAAGCGATGAGCAGTTCTTC.